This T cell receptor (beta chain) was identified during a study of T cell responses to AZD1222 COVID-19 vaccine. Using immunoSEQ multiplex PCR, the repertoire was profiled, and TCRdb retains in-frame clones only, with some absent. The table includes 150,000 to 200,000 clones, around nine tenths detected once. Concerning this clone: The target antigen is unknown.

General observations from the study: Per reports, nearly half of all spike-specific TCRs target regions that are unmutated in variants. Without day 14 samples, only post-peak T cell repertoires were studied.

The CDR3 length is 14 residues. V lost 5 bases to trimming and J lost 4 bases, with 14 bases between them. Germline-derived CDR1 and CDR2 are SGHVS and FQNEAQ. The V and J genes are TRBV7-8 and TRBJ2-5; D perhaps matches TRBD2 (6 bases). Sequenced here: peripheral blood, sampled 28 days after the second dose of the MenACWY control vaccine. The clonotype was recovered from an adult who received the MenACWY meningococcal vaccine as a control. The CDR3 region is CASSPGRSIETQYF. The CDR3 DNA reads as TGTGCCAGCAGCCCTGGGAGGTCCATAGAGACCCAGTACTTC.